This T cell receptor beta chain stems from a study of cytotoxic CD8 clonotypes in ibrutinib-treated CLL. Study-wide background: Partial responses numbered some 24 and complete responses 2; after a median about six years, approximately 14 stayed remitted and approximately 12 progressed. Notes on the study in general: Baseline values of clonality outstripped age-matched healthy donors and followed circulating CD8+ T-cell counts. Public clonotypes were seen rarely and were contracted or stable on treatment.

Target depth was 1 in 200,000 to 1 in 1 million T cells, about 10x per clonotype. Libraries were prepared by immunoSEQ multiplex PCR; TCRdb keeps only in-frame clonotypes and omits some of them. In the table there are about 250,000 clones, 70% of which are singletons. For this clone: Its matching antigen is unknown.

The CDR3 is 14 amino acids. V shed 6 bases and J shed 0 bases, with 9 bases lying between them. Germline CDR1 is MNHEY and CDR2 is SVGAGI. The specimen was PBMCs, collected after 24 months of ibrutinib treatment. The chain recombines TRBV6-5 with TRBJ1-3; D gene unclear. The clonotype originates from a human donor with chronic lymphocytic leukemia. The chain's CDR3 is CASSFQSSGNTIYF. The CDR3 region has the DNA TGTGCCAGCAGCTTTCAGAGCTCTGGAAACACCATATATTTT.